This T cell receptor beta chain was obtained from a study of cytomegalovirus exposure and HLA in healthy donors. Vbeta (60) and Jbeta (13) primers were used in the PCR. Here immunoSEQ multiplex PCR was the method, and the copy in TCRdb shows in-frame clones only, minus some. The sample yields about 170,000 clones, 75% to 85% seen once. This clone was recorded once. The sequence came from a woman aged 50 to 65 in good health and CMV-seropositive. The sample consisted of PBMCs.

CDR3 sequence (DNA): TGTGCCAGCAGTTACGGGCAGGGGGCGGACACTGAAGCTTTCTTT. The encoded protein is CASSYGQGADTEAFF. The V and J genes are TRBV6-5 and TRBJ1-1, with 8 positions matching TRBD1. V gave up 2 bases and J gave up 3 bases; unmatched junction bases: 5. CDR1 MNHEY and CDR2 SVGAGI come from the germline V gene. The CDR3 is 15 amino acids.